Below, 27 T cell receptor beta chains from the same sample are listed, as sequenced in a study of blood T cell repertoires in COVID-19. TCRdb's table, derived via immunoSEQ multiplex PCR, lists solely in-frame clones and lacks some. Of over 70,000 clones in the sample, roughly 79% were seen once. Sequencing used peripheral blood. Receptors originate from a woman aged 80 or over with acute or convalescent COVID-19.

This clone was picked up a small number of times. The chain joins TRBV6-5 to TRBJ2-1; D is possibly TRBD1 (6 bases). Germline V gene lookup returns CDR1 MNHEY and CDR2 SVGAGI. V lost 6 bases and J 8 bases, leaving 17 bases between the germline ends. The CDR3 consists of 14 residues. CDR3 sequence: CASSYHIRGDEQFF. CDR3 sequence (DNA): TGTGCCAGCAGCTACCACATCAGGGGCGATGAGCAGTTCTTC.

This chain links TRBV6-5 with TRBJ2-3, with D possibly being TRBD1 (6 bases). CDR1 and CDR2 from the germline V gene are MNHEY and SVGAGI. The CDR3 is 15 residues long. The V and J ends lost 6 bases and 3 bases respectively, with 16 bases between them. The CDR3 DNA reads TGTGCCAGCAGACAAAGGGGGAGTGGGACAGATACGCAGTATTTT. This encodes CASRQRGSGTDTQYF.

V is TRBV3-1 (or the pseudogene TRBV3-2) and J is TRBJ2-7, with 10 bases identical to TRBD1. Per the germline V gene, CDR1 is LGHDT and CDR2 is YNNKEL (reference sequence). The CDR3 length is 15 residues. The V segment lost 3 bases and the J segment 3 bases; nucleotides outside the gene matches: 5. The chain's CDR3 is CASSQSGQGIYEQYF. The CDR3 coding sequence is TGTGCCAGCAGCCAGTCGGGACAGGGGATCTACGAGCAGTACTTC.

A remark on this clone: Different DNA sequences within this sample yield the same CDR3. The chain couples TRBV19 to TRBJ1-2; 7 bases map to TRBD1. After removal of 3 bases from V and 5 bases from J, the junction contained 3 bases not matched to a gene. Germline-derived CDR1 and CDR2 are LNHDA and SQIVND (reference sequence). The CDR3 has 13 amino acids. The CDR3 loop reads CASSIDREYGYTF. The CDR3 nucleotides read TGTGCCAGTAGTATCGACAGGGAGTATGGCTACACCTTC. Supplemented by reference TRBV19 and TRBJ1-2, the full variable domain reads DGGITQSPKYLFRKEGQNVTLSCEQNLNHDAMYWYRQDPGQGLRLIYYSQIVNDFQKGDIAEGYSVSREKKESFPLTVTSAQKNPTAFYLCASSIDREYGYTFGSGTRLTVV.

The chain has TRBV19 and TRBJ1-1, with TRBD1 matching 9 bases. The CDR3 length is 13 residues. Germline trimming cut 6 bases from V and 7 bases from J; bases unmatched to any gene: 6. CDR1 LNHDA and CDR2 SQIVND come from the germline V gene (reference sequence). The CDR3 spells CASRGQGTIEAFF. The CDR3 DNA sequence: TGTGCCAGTAGGGGACAGGGTACGATTGAAGCTTTCTTT. Variable domain in full (rest from reference TRBV19 and TRBJ1-1): DGGITQSPKYLFRKEGQNVTLSCEQNLNHDAMYWYRQDPGQGLRLIYYSQIVNDFQKGDIAEGYSVSREKKESFPLTVTSAQKNPTAFYLCASRGQGTIEAFFGQGTRLTVV.

V is TRBV7-9 and J is TRBJ1-5; D ambiguous. V was trimmed by 1 base and J by 0 bases, leaving 4 bases between them. CDR3 size: 14 residues. CDR1 and CDR2 from the germline V gene are SEHNR and FQNEAQ (reference sequence). Written as DNA, the CDR3 is TGTGCCAGCAGCTTAGACATTAGCAATCAGCCCCAGCATTTT. It yields the protein CASSLDISNQPQHF.

CDR3 DNA: TGTGCCAGCACCCCCCCCGGGACACCATATGGCTACACCTTC. Protein sequence: CASTPPGTPYGYTF. The J gene is TRBJ1-2, the V gene TRBV7-2, with a weak D call TRBD1 (6 bases). Between the trimmed V and J ends, which lost 7 bases and 5 bases, there was a span of 17 bases. Looked up from germline, CDR1 is SGHTA and CDR2 is FQGNSA. The CDR3 has 14 amino acids.

This clone was counted at least ten times. V usage is TRBV16 and J usage is TRBJ1-2; 7 bases align to TRBD1. Germline assignment: CDR1 KGHSY and CDR2 FQNENV. V dropped 2 bases and J dropped 10; count of bases not matched to a gene: 7. This CDR3 comprises 13 residues. The DNA for the CDR3 is TGTGCCAGCAGCCAAGCGACAGGGAGTTTCTACACCTTC. It specifies CASSQATGSFYTF. Combining the CDR3 with reference TRBV16 and TRBJ1-2 gives the whole variable domain GEEVAQTPKHLVRGEGQKAKLYCAPIKGHSYVFWYQQVLKNEFKFLISFQNENVFDETGMPKERFSAKCLPNSPCSLEIQATKLEDSAVYFCASSQATGSFYTFGSGTRLTVV.

This rearrangement joins TRBV5-4 to TRBJ1-4; D is perhaps TRBD1 (6 bases). This CDR3 comprises 15 residues. Looked up from germline, CDR1 is SGHNT and CDR2 is YYREEE (reference sequence). Trimming removed 4 bases at V and 4 bases at J, with 14 bases between. The CDR3 is CASSRTVSNNEKLFF. In nucleotides, the CDR3 is TGTGCCAGCAGCCGGACAGTCAGTAATAATGAAAAACTGTTTTTT.

The chain carries TRBV27 and TRBJ2-7; 7 nucleotides match TRBD2. CDR3 length equals 15 residues. From germline, CDR1 is MNHEY and CDR2 SMNVEV (reference sequence). V was clipped by 6 bases and J by 4 bases; unmatched bases: 12. CDR3 coding DNA: TGTGCCAGCAGGGATTACAGCGGGAAAGGGTACGAGCAGTACTTC. Protein sequence: CASRDYSGKGYEQYF.

The V gene is TRBV10-3, the J gene TRBJ2-3; 9 bases map to TRBD1. V shed 4 bases and J 5 bases; nucleotides not matched to a gene: 7. The CDR3 has 15 amino acids. Germline V CDR1 and CDR2: ENHRY, SYGVKD. CDR3 in DNA: TGTGCCATCAGTGCACAGGGGGCTTTGGGAGATACGCAGTATTTT. As protein: CAISAQGALGDTQYF.

This rearrangement joins TRBV2 to TRBJ1-5; 7 nucleotides align to TRBD1. Germline loops: CDR1 SNHLY, CDR2 FYNNEI. The V gene end was trimmed by 5 bases and the J gene end by 7 bases; junction bases not matched to a gene: 8. The CDR3 contains 14 residues. As DNA, the CDR3 is TGTGCCAGCAGTCCCGACAGGGCGCTACAGCCCCAGCATTTT. This gives the protein CASSPDRALQPQHF. Based on the CDR3 plus reference TRBV2 and TRBJ1-5, the full variable domain is EPEVTQTPSHQVTQMGQEVILRCVPISNHLYFYWYRQILGQKVEFLVSFYNNEISEKSEIFDDQFSVERPDGSNFTLKIRSTKLEDSAMYFCASSPDRALQPQHFGDGTRLSIL.

V is TRBV28 and J is TRBJ1-2; TRBD1 is a possible D gene (6 bases). This CDR3 has 13 amino acids. The V gene lost 5 bases and the J gene lost 5 bases, with 12 bases spanning the gap. Germline assignment: CDR1 MDHEN and CDR2 SYDVKM. In DNA, the CDR3 is TGTGCCAGCAGTCTCGCCAGGGGTTATGGCTACACCTTC. This gives the protein CASSLARGYGYTF.

This clone has a count of ten or more. The chain combines TRBV5-1 with TRBJ2-2; TRBD1 matches 8 bases. The germline gives CDR1 SGHRS, CDR2 YFSETQ. V dropped 5 bases and J dropped 4; count of bases not matched to a gene: 4. The CDR3 length is 14 residues. The CDR3 sequence: CASSLDRVTGELFF. CDR3 sequence (DNA): TGCGCCAGCAGTCTGGACAGGGTCACCGGGGAGCTGTTTTTT. Looking up the rest from reference TRBV5-1 and TRBJ2-2 gives the full variable domain: KAGVTQTPRYLIKTRGQQVTLSCSPISGHRSVSWYQQTPGQGLQFLFEYFSETQRNKGNFPGRFSGRQFSNSRSEMNVSTLELGDSALYLCASSLDRVTGELFFGEGSRLTVL.

The sample holds a few counts of this clone. V and J are TRBV11-2 and TRBJ2-1; 8 bases are shared with TRBD2. The CDR3 runs to 15 residues. Trimming took 1 base from V and 8 from J; bases not matched to a gene: 7. Germline V gives CDR1 SGHAT, CDR2 FQNNGV. The CDR3 protein is CASSLGGTSFHEQFF. As DNA, the CDR3 is TGTGCCAGCAGCTTAGGCGGGACTAGTTTTCATGAGCAGTTCTTC.

The chain employs TRBV24-1 and TRBJ2-3, with D possibly TRBD2 on 6 matching bases. Trimming took 7 bases from V and 6 from J, leaving 10 bases between them. The CDR3 spans 12 residues. The germline gives CDR1 KGHDR, CDR2 SFDVKD. In nucleotides, the CDR3 is TGTGCCACCAGGAATGGGGGGGATACGCAGTATTTT. Residues: CATRNGGDTQYF.

The chain has TRBV9 and TRBJ2-1, with D uncertain. The CDR3 is 12 residues long. Germline V gene data show CDR1 as SGDLS and CDR2 as YYNGEE. Trimming stripped 0 bases from V and 10 bases from J, with 8 bases between. In DNA, the CDR3 is TGTGCCAGCAGCGTAGTTCCTCAGGAGCAGTTCTTC. Protein sequence: CASSVVPQEQFF.

The chain couples TRBV9 to TRBJ2-2; 8 nucleotides match TRBD1. Germline V CDR1 and CDR2: SGDLS, YYNGEE. The CDR3 is 15 amino acids. V was clipped by 4 bases and J by 3 bases; unmatched bases: 5. CDR3 nucleotide sequence: TGTGCCAGCAGCCCCCGGGGACAGGACACCGGGGAGCTGTTTTTT. Translation gives CASSPRGQDTGELFF.

The rearrangement joins TRBV3-1 (or the pseudogene TRBV3-2) to TRBJ2-1, with 11 bases aligning to TRBD2. There are 16 residues in the CDR3. Germline loops: CDR1 LGHDT, CDR2 YNNKEL (reference sequence). V lost 2 bases and J lost 7; bases outside the gene matches: 7. The CDR3 loop is CASSQTPSGGRNEQFF. The CDR3 DNA follows: TGTGCCAGCAGCCAAACCCCTAGCGGGGGGAGGAATGAGCAGTTCTTC.

As concerns this clone: The junction differs from germline at one of its ends, possibly a read error. The chain recombines TRBV7-7 with TRBJ1-5; tentative D call: TRBD1 (5 bases). The CDR3 has 13 residues. Germline CDR1 and CDR2: SSHAT and FNYEAQ (reference sequence). The CDR3 loop reads CASSSQAFQPQHF. CDR3 DNA: TGTGCTAGCAGCTCACAGGCATTCCAGCCCCAGCATTTT.

This clone came up once. The chain recombines TRBV7-2 with TRBJ2-5; tentatively, D is TRBD2 (5 bases). Per germline, CDR1 SGHTA and CDR2 FQGNSA. Trimming took off 5 bases at V and 5 bases at J, with 9 bases between the two ends. CDR3 length equals 12 residues. The CDR3: CASSTRGETQYF. CDR3 DNA sequence: TGTGCCAGCAGCACCCGAGGGGAGACCCAGTACTTC.

This clone was observed a single time. The chain has TRBV4-1 and TRBJ1-2; D is ambiguous. The CDR3 extends over 14 amino acids. V was shortened by 2 bases and J by 5 bases, with 12 bases between the two germline ends. CDR1 and CDR2 from the germline V gene are MGHRA and YSYEKL. CDR3 loop: CASSQTRVRYGYTF. The CDR3 DNA sequence: TGCGCCAGCAGCCAAACCCGCGTCCGGTATGGCTACACCTTC.

The chain links TRBV7-2 to TRBJ2-7; TRBD1 aligns across 10 bases. CDR3 length equals 14 residues. V dropped 9 bases and J dropped 4; count of bases not matched to a gene: 9. Looked up from germline, CDR1 is SGHTA and CDR2 is FQGNSA. The CDR3 loop reads CASSQGTGVYEQYF. The CDR3 nucleotides read TGTGCCAGTAGCCAGGGGACAGGGGTGTACGAGCAGTACTTC.

The chain carries TRBV9 and TRBJ1-3; no definite D call. Germline V CDR1 and CDR2: SGDLS, YYNGEE. Trimming took off 0 bases at V and 1 base at J, with 8 bases between the two ends. This CDR3 contains 15 residues. The DNA of the CDR3 is TGTGCCAGCAGCGTAGAAGGGAGATCTGGAAACACCATATATTTT. Residues: CASSVEGRSGNTIYF.

J is TRBJ1-2 and V is TRBV4-3; D is perhaps TRBD1 (6 bases). Deletions cut 0 bases from V and 8 bases from J, with 16 bases between. Looked up from germline, CDR1 is LGHNA and CDR2 is YSLEER. The CDR3 is 15 residues long. The CDR3 bases are TGCGCCAGCAGCCAAGAAGGGGGACAAGGTATGGGCTACACCTTC. Translation: CASSQEGGQGMGYTF.

The chain uses TRBV7-9 and TRBJ2-1; 8 bases match TRBD1. Trimming removed 5 bases from V and 9 bases from J; junction bases left unmatched: 3. The CDR3 contains 12 residues. The germline V gene has CDR1 SEHNR and CDR2 FQNEAQ (reference sequence). The CDR3 nucleotides read TGTGCCAGCAGCCCAGGGGGCAGTGAGCAGTTCTTC. Its protein is CASSPGGSEQFF.

The chain has TRBV27 and TRBJ1-2; 7 nucleotides line up with TRBD1. This CDR3 has 13 amino acids. The junction had 3 bases not matched to a gene; V was cut back by 2 bases and J by 6 bases. The germline CDR1 and CDR2 sequences are MNHEY and SMNVEV (reference sequence). The CDR3 is CASSLTRGHGYTF. CDR3 DNA sequence: TGTGCCAGCAGTTTAACGAGGGGGCATGGCTACACCTTC.